These 5 T cell receptor beta chains came from one sample sequenced in a study of blood T cell repertoires in COVID-19 (TCRdb year 2020). The method behind the library was the immunoSEQ multiplex PCR assay. Drawn from immuneACCESS, this table holds only the in-frame rearrangements with V and J called that TCRdb kept. Clones are partly lost; checked studies trace under half to an unresolved V gene and leave the rest unexplained. The sample contains about 53,000 clones, 90% of them found a single time. The ten biggest clones cover approximately 3% of the sample. Material for sequencing was peripheral blood. These receptors were collected from a human donor in a cohort sampled during active COVID-19.

J is TRBJ2-1 and V is TRBV19, with D maybe TRBD2 (7 bases). The CDR3 has 18 amino acids. With 0 bases removed from V and 7 bases from J, the gap between germline ends came to 22 bases. The germline gives CDR1 LNHDA, CDR2 SQIVND (reference sequence). CDR3 in amino acids: CASSIDSKRGGLSNEQFF. The CDR3 DNA follows: TGTGCCAGTAGTATAGATAGTAAGAGGGGGGGGCTATCTAATGAGCAGTTCTTC. The whole variable domain, remainder taken from reference TRBV19 and TRBJ2-1, is DGGITQSPKYLFRKEGQNVTLSCEQNLNHDAMYWYRQDPGQGLRLIYYSQIVNDFQKGDIAEGYSVSREKKESFPLTVTSAQKNPTAFYLCASSIDSKRGGLSNEQFFGPGTRLTVL.

This clone appeared once. Here the CDR3 reads CSAVVRERTQYF. The CDR3 DNA is TGCAGCGCCGTTGTGCGGGAACGGACCCAGTACTTC. This chain connects TRBV29-1 to TRBJ2-5; D may be TRBD2 (6 bases). V lost 7 bases, J lost 7 bases, and 16 bases lay in between. Germline values: CDR1 SQVTM, CDR2 ANQGSEA. This CDR3 region has 12 residues. The full variable domain, with the rest looked up from reference TRBV29-1 and TRBJ2-5, is SAVISQKPSRDICQRGTSLTIQCQVDSQVTMMFWYRQQPGQSLTLIATANQGSEATYESGFVIDKFPISRPNLTFSTLTVSNMSPEDSSIYLCSAVVRERTQYFGPGTRLLVL.

This clone turned up a few times. The chain employs TRBV19 and TRBJ1-1; no reliable D call. Germline V gene data show CDR1 as LNHDA and CDR2 as SQIVND (reference sequence). The CDR3 has 14 residues. V lost 4 bases and J lost 5, with 14 bases in between. The CDR3 nucleotides read TGTGCCAGTAGTAGCCCCTACCGGAGAACTGAAGCTTTCTTT. Protein product: CASSSPYRRTEAFF.

The CDR3 DNA is TGTGCCAGCAGGCCCTGGGACAGCTTTTCTGAAGCTTTCTTT. It encodes CASRPWDSFSEAFF. This chain joins TRBV2 and TRBJ1-1; 7 bases match TRBD1. The CDR3 loop spans 14 amino acids. Germline CDR1 and CDR2: SNHLY and FYNNEI. J was trimmed by 6 bases and V by 6 bases; bases with no gene match: 10.

V gene TRBV13 combines with J gene TRBJ2-2; TRBD2 is a possible D gene (6 bases). Per germline, CDR1 PRHDT and CDR2 FYEKMQ (reference sequence). This CDR3 is built from 18 residues. Between the trimmed V and J ends, which lost 1 base and 3 bases, there was a span of 18 bases. CDR3: CASSLVPLDREHTGELFF. CDR3 bases: TGTGCCAGCAGCTTAGTCCCCCTCGACCGGGAGCACACCGGGGAGCTGTTTTTT.